The T cell receptor beta chain described here comes from a study of blood T cell repertoires in COVID-19. Per the original data handling: Amplification of reference gene primers provided the estimated nucleated cell counts. Repertoires were generated with immunoSEQ multiplex PCR, while TCRdb's copy carries only in-frame clones and drops some. The V and J calls and clone size come from that table; D and trimming were worked out from the DNA. Of 450,000 to 500,000 clones listed, roughly nine tenths are singletons. Germline V CDR1 and CDR2: MNHNY, SVGAGI (reference sequence). The CDR3 runs to 14 residues. Trimming shortened V by 6 bases and J by 1 base, and 10 bases separated the two germline ends. Grouping used clinical history reported by participants in a survey and questionnaire.

This clonotype was obtained from a woman in her fifties or sixties who had recovered from COVID-19. Sequences were obtained from PBMCs or T cells enriched from blood (not recorded which). The genes are TRBV6-6 and TRBJ1-5; D is unclear. The CDR3 sequence: CASRSGGSNQPQHF. The CDR3 DNA is TGTGCCAGCAGGTCAGGTGGGAGCAATCAGCCCCAGCATTTT.